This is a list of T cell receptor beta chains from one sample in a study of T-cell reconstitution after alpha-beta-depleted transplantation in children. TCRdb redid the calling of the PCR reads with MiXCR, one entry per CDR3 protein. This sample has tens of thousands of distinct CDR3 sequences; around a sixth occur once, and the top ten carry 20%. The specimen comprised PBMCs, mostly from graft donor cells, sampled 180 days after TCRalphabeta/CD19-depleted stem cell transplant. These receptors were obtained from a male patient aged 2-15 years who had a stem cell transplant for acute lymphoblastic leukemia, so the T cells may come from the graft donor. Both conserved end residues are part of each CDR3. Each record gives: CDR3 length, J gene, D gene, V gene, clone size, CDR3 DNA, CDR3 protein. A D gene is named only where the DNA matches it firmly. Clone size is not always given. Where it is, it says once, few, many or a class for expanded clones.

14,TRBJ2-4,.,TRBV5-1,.,TGCGCCAGCAGCTCGACCGTAGCCAAAAACATTCAGTACTTC,CASSSTVAKNIQYF
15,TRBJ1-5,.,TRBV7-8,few,TGTGCCAGCAGCTTAGGGGGGCCAGGCGAACGGCCCCAGCATTTT,CASSLGGPGERPQHF
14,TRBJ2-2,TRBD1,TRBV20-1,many,TGCAGTGCTAGAGGGGACAGAAACACCGGGGAGCTGTTTTTT,CSARGDRNTGELFF
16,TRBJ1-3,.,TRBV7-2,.,TGTGCCAGCAGCTTACTTTTGTCCAGGGCTGGAAACACCATATATTTT,CASSLLLSRAGNTIYF
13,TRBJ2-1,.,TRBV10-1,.,TGCGCCAGCAGACAGGACTCCTACAATGAGCAGTTCTTC,CASRQDSYNEQFF
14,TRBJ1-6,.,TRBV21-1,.,TGTGCCAGCATCCGGACAGGGGGTAATTCACCCCTCCACTTT,CASIRTGGNSPLHF
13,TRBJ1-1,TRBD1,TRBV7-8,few,TGTGCCAGCAGCTTCAGGACAGGGGAAGGAGCTTTCTTT,CASSFRTGEGAFF
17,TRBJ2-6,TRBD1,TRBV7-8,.,TGTGCCAGCAGTCCAACGGGACAGGGGGCTGGGGCCAACGTCCTGACTTTC,CASSPTGQGAGANVLTF
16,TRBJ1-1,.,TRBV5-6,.,TGTGCCAGCAGCGCCACAGGGTGGTATTGGAACACTGAAGCTTTCTTT,CASSATGWYWNTEAFF
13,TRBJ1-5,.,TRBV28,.,TGTGCCAGCAGCAGACAGGACGGTCAGCCCCAGCATTTT,CASSRQDGQPQHF
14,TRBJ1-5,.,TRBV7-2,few,TGTGCCAGCAGCCTAGGCCTACTGGATCAGCCCCAGCATTTT,CASSLGLLDQPQHF
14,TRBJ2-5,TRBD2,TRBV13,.,TGTGCCAGCAGCCCTTCGGGACTATTAGAGACCCAGTACTTC,CASSPSGLLETQYF
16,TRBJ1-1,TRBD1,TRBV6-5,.,TGTGCCAGCAGTTACAGTAAGACAGGGGGTTACACTGAAGCTTTCTTT,CASSYSKTGGYTEAFF
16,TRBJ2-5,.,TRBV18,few,TGTGCCAGCTCACCATCGCAGGGACGGCTCCAAGAGACCCAGTACTTC,CASSPSQGRLQETQYF
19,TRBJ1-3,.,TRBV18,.,TGTGCCAGCTCAGCACTTAGACTGGGGGGCTTAACCTCTGGAAACAACATATATTTT,CASSALRLGGLTSGNNIYF
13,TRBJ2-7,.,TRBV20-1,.,TGCAGTGCAGGGGGGCCACCTACCTACGAGCAGTACTTC,CSAGGPPTYEQYF
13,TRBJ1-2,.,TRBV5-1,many,TGCGCCAGCAGGCCCGATCTTAACTATGGCTACACCTTC,CASRPDLNYGYTF
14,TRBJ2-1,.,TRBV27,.,TGTGCCAGCAGCGGACAACACGAATACAATGAGCAGTTCTTC,CASSGQHEYNEQFF
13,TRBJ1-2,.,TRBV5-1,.,TGCGCCAGCAGTCCGGGGGGGGAAGGCGGCTACACCTTC,CASSPGGEGGYTF
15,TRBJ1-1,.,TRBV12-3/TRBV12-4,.,TGTGCCAGCACCGACAGGTTGGGGCGGAACACTGAAGCTTTCTTT,CASTDRLGRNTEAFF
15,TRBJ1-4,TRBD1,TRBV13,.,TGTGCCAGCAGCATTAGACAGGGAAGAGGTGAAAAACTGTTTTTT,CASSIRQGRGEKLFF